This entry lists 14 T cell receptor beta chains sequenced from one sample in a study of shared clonotypes between healthy human individuals. Produced via immunoSEQ multiplex PCR; TCRdb's table is partial and in-frame only. In the table there are millions of clones, 80% to 95% of which are singletons. Source material: naive CD4+ T cells from PBMCs. Subset reported: CD45RA+ positively selected. The source of these receptors is a man younger than 30 in good health. Some clones in this sample may be carry-over from other donors' samples.

The chain combines TRBV7-9 with TRBJ1-2; tentative D call: TRBD1 (5 bases). This CDR3 is built from 17 residues. V lost 3 bases and J 7 bases, leaving 24 bases between the germline ends. In germline, CDR1 is SEHNR, CDR2 FQNEAQ (reference sequence). CDR3 sequence: CASSFNVFSIPQGGYTF. In DNA, the CDR3 is TGTGCCAGCAGCTTTAACGTGTTCTCCATACCTCAGGGTGGCTACACCTTC.

A note on this clone: Different DNA sequences within this sample yield the same CDR3. V is TRBV10-1 and J is TRBJ2-1, with 13 bases that match TRBD2. Germline CDR1 is WNHNN and CDR2 is SYGVQD (reference sequence). The CDR3 consists of 15 residues. After removal of 4 bases from V and 3 bases from J, the junction contained 0 bases not matched to a gene. The CDR3 here is CASSGLAGGYNEQFF. The CDR3 coding sequence is TGCGCCAGCAGTGGACTAGCGGGAGGCTACAATGAGCAGTTCTTC.

The V and J genes are TRBV18 and TRBJ1-1; no reliable D call. This CDR3 is 12 amino acids long. Germline lookup yields CDR1 KGHSH and CDR2 LQKENI. Trimming shortened V by 2 bases and J by 7 bases, and 8 bases separated the two germline ends. CDR3 DNA: TGTGCCAGCTCACCATGGGCCGATGAAGCTTTCTTT. Its protein is CASSPWADEAFF.

The chain has TRBV10-3 and TRBJ1-5, with 9 bases lining up with TRBD1. The V gene end was trimmed by 6 bases and the J gene end by 5 bases; junction bases not matched to a gene: 2. In germline, CDR1 is ENHRY, CDR2 SYGVKD. There are 13 residues in the CDR3. CDR3 in DNA: TGTGCCATCAGGGACAGGGGCGATCAGCCCCAGCATTTT. It translates to CAIRDRGDQPQHF.

The chain couples TRBV5-1 to TRBJ2-1, with a tentative D call TRBD2 (6 bases). With 4 bases removed from V and 4 bases from J, the gap between germline ends came to 15 bases. CDR1 is SGHRS, CDR2 YFSETQ, per germline. The CDR3 has 15 residues. CDR3 sequence reads: CASSTGGLAYNEQFF. The CDR3 nucleotides read TGCGCCAGCAGCACCGGGGGTCTTGCTTACAATGAGCAGTTCTTC.

The genes are TRBV15 and TRBJ2-1, with TRBD2 matching 9 bases. The V segment lost 3 bases and the J segment 5 bases; nucleotides outside the gene matches: 14. Germline CDR1 and CDR2: LNHNV and YYDKDF (reference sequence). The CDR3 has 18 residues. The CDR3 DNA is TGTGCCACCAGCAGGGCGCGGGACGTAGCGGGAGCTCACAATGAGCAGTTCTTC. It is translated as CATSRARDVAGAHNEQFF. The whole variable domain, remainder taken from reference TRBV15 and TRBJ2-1, is DAMVIQNPRYQVTQFGKPVTLSCSQTLNHNVMYWYQQKSSQAPKLLFHYYDKDFNNEADTPDNFQSRRPNTSFCFLDIRSPGLGDTAMYLCATSRARDVAGAHNEQFFGPGTRLTVL.

The V and J genes are TRBV14 and TRBJ1-1; 7 positions match TRBD1. With 2 bases clipped from V and 0 bases from J, the junction kept 0 bases outside the gene matches. The CDR3 is 14 amino acids. Germline V gives CDR1 SGHDN, CDR2 FVKESK. The CDR3 here is CASSQTGVNTEAFF. The CDR3 bases are TGTGCCAGCAGCCAAACAGGGGTGAACACTGAAGCTTTCTTT.

This clone has only one observation. The rearrangement joins TRBV20-1 to TRBJ1-2; no clear D. Germline V CDR1 and CDR2: DFQATT, SNEGSKA (reference sequence). V dropped 5 bases and J dropped 6 bases, with 7 bases sitting between them. CDR3 size: 10 residues. The CDR3 DNA reads as TGCAGTGCTTACAGCAATGGCTACACCTTC. Its translation: CSAYSNGYTF.

The chain uses TRBV6-5 and TRBJ2-7, with D hard to call. Trimming cost V 5 bases and J 1 base, with 9 bases left between them. This CDR3 has 13 amino acids. The germline V gene encodes CDR1 MNHEY and CDR2 SVGAGI. The chain's CDR3 is CASSQPGSYEQYF. The CDR3 bases are TGTGCCAGCAGTCAACCGGGTTCCTACGAGCAGTACTTC.

This chain uses TRBV27 with TRBJ2-1; no clear D gene. There are 18 residues in the CDR3. Germline CDR1 reads MNHEY; CDR2 reads SMNVEV (reference sequence). The germline V and J ends were trimmed by 3 bases and 6 bases, with 24 bases remaining between them. The DNA for the CDR3 is TGTGCCAGCAGTTTCCGGACCATATTGCAGAAAACCCGCAATGAGCAGTTCTTC. Protein: CASSFRTILQKTRNEQFF.

V gene TRBV19 combines with J gene TRBJ2-3; D gene unclear. Between the trimmed V and J ends, which lost 5 bases and 2 bases, there was a span of 5 bases. Germline CDR1 is LNHDA and CDR2 is SQIVND (reference sequence). The CDR3 sequence is 12 residues long. CDR3 amino acids: CASSSYTDTQYF. CDR3 in DNA: TGTGCCAGTAGTTCCTACACAGATACGCAGTATTTT.

This sequence joins TRBV19 and TRBJ1-5; D is perhaps TRBD1 (6 bases). With 0 bases removed from V and 5 bases from J, the gap between germline ends came to 11 bases. This CDR3 is 15 amino acids long. Germline-derived CDR1 and CDR2 are LNHDA and SQIVND (reference sequence). In DNA form, the CDR3 reads TGTGCCAGTAGTATAGACGGAAGGGGGGATCAGCCCCAGCATTTT. It codes for CASSIDGRGDQPQHF.

This clone has just one count. This chain connects TRBV5-4 to TRBJ1-1, with a tentative D call TRBD1 (6 bases). Looked up from germline, CDR1 is SGHNT and CDR2 is YYREEE (reference sequence). V was shortened by 4 bases and J by 0 bases, with 19 bases between the two germline ends. The CDR3 is 17 amino acids. CDR3 DNA: TGTGCCAGCAGCGGACCGGGACAACACCGGATGAACACTGAAGCTTTCTTT. As protein: CASSGPGQHRMNTEAFF.

The chain recombines TRBV5-4 with TRBJ1-1, with D perhaps matching TRBD1 (5 bases). The CDR3 spans 14 residues. Per germline, CDR1 SGHNT and CDR2 YYREEE (reference sequence). Trimming cost V 4 bases and J 4 bases, with 14 bases left between them. For the CDR3, the DNA is TGTGCCAGCAGCCGACTCGGGGGGGGCACTGAAGCTTTCTTT. Residues: CASSRLGGGTEAFF.